The clone carrying this T cell receptor beta chain has just a few counts. The antigen remains undetermined. The PCR used 60 Vbeta and 13 Jbeta primers. Data came from immunoSEQ multiplex PCR; TCRdb stores just in-frame clones and leaves some out. The sample holds fewer than 250,000 clones, over 80% seen once. Trimming removed 5 bases at V and 10 bases at J, with 17 bases between. CDR1 and CDR2 from the germline V gene are GTSNPN and SVGIG (reference sequence). The CDR3 extends over 12 amino acids. The sample originates from a study of cytomegalovirus exposure and HLA in healthy donors. Study background: Earlier work reported 100 million or so unique TCR beta sequences from about 180 million T cells. Among 398 genotyped donors, roughly 80% fell in the Caucasian-associated ancestry cluster.

Regarding the study as a whole: Trimming of TCR beta V- and J-genes showed a link, identified in a later analysis, to a missense DCLRE1C variant. For presence/absence analyses, sequencing depth was assumed to be roughly uniform across donors.

The TCR was taken from a boy aged 2 to 9 in good health and CMV-seronegative. The chain employs TRBV30 and TRBJ1-1; D is unresolved. The sequenced material came from PBMCs. The CDR3 sequence: CAWFPRAGRAFF. The CDR3 nucleotides are TGTGCCTGGTTCCCCCGTGCGGGTCGAGCTTTCTTT.